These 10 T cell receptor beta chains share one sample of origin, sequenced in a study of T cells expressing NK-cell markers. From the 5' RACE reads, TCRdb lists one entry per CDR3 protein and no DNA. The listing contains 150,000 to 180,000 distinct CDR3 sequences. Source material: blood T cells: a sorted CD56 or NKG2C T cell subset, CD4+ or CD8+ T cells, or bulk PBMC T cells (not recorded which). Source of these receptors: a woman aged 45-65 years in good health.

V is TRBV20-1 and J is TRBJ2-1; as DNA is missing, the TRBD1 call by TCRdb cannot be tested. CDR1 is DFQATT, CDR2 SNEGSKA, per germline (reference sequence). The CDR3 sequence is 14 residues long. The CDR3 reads CSAPLGGSDDEQFF.

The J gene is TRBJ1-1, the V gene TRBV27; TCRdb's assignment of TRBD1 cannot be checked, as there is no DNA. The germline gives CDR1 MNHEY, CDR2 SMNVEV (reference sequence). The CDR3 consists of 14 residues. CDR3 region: CASSETGTNTEAFF.

CDR3 sequence: CASIPRTGLRGEQFF. V and J are TRBV11-2 and TRBJ2-1; TCRdb's D call, TRBD2, is unchecked because there is no DNA. This CDR3 has 15 amino acids. Germline CDR1 reads SGHAT; CDR2 reads FQNNGV.

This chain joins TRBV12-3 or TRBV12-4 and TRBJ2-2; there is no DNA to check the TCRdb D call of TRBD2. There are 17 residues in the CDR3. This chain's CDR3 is CASSLDMREWITGELFF.

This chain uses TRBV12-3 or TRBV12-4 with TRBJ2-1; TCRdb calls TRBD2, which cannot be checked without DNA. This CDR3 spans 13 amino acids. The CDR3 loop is CASSLGGSLEQFF.

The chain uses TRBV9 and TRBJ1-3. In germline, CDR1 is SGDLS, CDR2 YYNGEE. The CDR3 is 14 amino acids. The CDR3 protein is CASSVGNSGNTIYF.

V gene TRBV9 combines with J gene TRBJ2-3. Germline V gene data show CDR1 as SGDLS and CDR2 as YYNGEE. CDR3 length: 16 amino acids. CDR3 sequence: CASSVALTNSTDTQYF.

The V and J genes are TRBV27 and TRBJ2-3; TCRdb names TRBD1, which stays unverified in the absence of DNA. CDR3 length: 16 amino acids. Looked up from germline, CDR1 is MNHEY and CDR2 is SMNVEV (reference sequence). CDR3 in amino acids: CASTPVAGVITDTQYF.

CDR3: CAISEGGSIQYF. V and J are TRBV10-3 and TRBJ2-4. From germline, CDR1 is ENHRY and CDR2 SYGVKD. The CDR3 has 12 amino acids.

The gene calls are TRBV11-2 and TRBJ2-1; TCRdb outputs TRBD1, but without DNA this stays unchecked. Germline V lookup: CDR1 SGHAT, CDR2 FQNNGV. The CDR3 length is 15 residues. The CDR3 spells CASSLVQGTYNEQFF.